A single sample is the source of the 12 T cell receptor beta chains below, sequenced in a study of T cell responses to AZD1222 COVID-19 vaccine. Measured with immunoSEQ multiplex PCR; TCRdb has only the in-frame clones, and not every one. The sample comprises 80,000 to 90,000 clones, about 90% of which are singletons, and 5.2% rests with the top ten. The sample in question was peripheral blood, obtained on day 0 of AZD1222 vaccination. All receptors derive from an adult in good health.

This chain connects TRBV19 to TRBJ2-2; D gene uncertain. With 0 bases removed from V and 0 bases from J, the gap between germline ends came to 8 bases. The CDR3 runs 16 residues. CDR1 and CDR2 (germline): LNHDA, SQIVND (reference sequence). The CDR3 region has the DNA TGTGCCAGTAGTATAGATCCGGCAGCGAACACCGGGGAGCTGTTTTTT. Amino acid sequence: CASSIDPAANTGELFF.

V gene TRBV19 combines with J gene TRBJ2-7, with a tentative D call TRBD1 (6 bases). Trimming removed 2 bases at V and 0 bases at J, with 14 bases between. The CDR3 is made up of 16 amino acids. In germline, CDR1 is LNHDA, CDR2 SQIVND (reference sequence). The CDR3 spells CASSINPQGPSYEQYF. The CDR3 DNA is TGTGCCAGTAGTATAAACCCACAGGGACCCTCCTACGAGCAGTACTTC.

The chain uses TRBV18 and TRBJ2-7; D is perhaps TRBD1 or TRBD2 (5 bases each). The CDR3 covers 14 residues. The V end lost 5 bases, the J end lost 6 bases, and 17 bases lay between the germline ends. Germline values: CDR1 KGHSH, CDR2 LQKENI. The CDR3 nucleotides read TGTGCCAGCTCATGGGGGACGGGGCCTATCGAGCAGTACTTC. This gives the protein CASSWGTGPIEQYF. Combining the CDR3 with reference TRBV18 and TRBJ2-7 gives the whole variable domain NAGVMQNPRHLVRRRGQEARLRCSPMKGHSHVYWYRQLPEEGLKFMVYLQKENIIDESGMPKERFSAEFPKEGPSILRIQQVVRGDSAAYFCASSWGTGPIEQYFGPGTRLTVT.

The J gene is TRBJ1-4, the V gene TRBV25-1, with D tentatively TRBD1 (5 bases). Trimming took off 1 base at V and 6 bases at J, with 12 bases between the two ends. The length of the CDR3 is 15 residues. The germline V gene encodes CDR1 MGHDK and CDR2 SYGVNS. The CDR3 DNA reads as TGTGCCAGCAGTGAATGGGAGGGGTCGGATGAAAAACTGTTTTTT. Its protein is CASSEWEGSDEKLFF. Looking up the rest from reference TRBV25-1 and TRBJ1-4 gives the full variable domain: EADIYQTPRYLVIGTGKKITLECSQTMGHDKMYWYQQDPGMELHLIHYSYGVNSTEKGDLSSESTVSRIRTEHFPLTLESARPSHTSQYLCASSEWEGSDEKLFFGSGTQLSVL.

The chain carries TRBV7-9 and TRBJ2-5; tentative D call: TRBD2 (5 bases). The CDR3 is made up of 14 amino acids. V gave up 2 bases and J gave up 5 bases, with 12 bases separating them. Germline loops: CDR1 SEHNR, CDR2 FQNEAQ (reference sequence). This chain's CDR3 is CASSLFEGGETQYF. CDR3 DNA: TGTGCCAGCAGCTTATTTGAGGGCGGGGAGACCCAGTACTTC.

The V gene is TRBV2, the J gene TRBJ1-5; D call uncertain. Trimming left V 6 bases short and J 3 bases short, with 15 bases between. The CDR3 covers 15 residues. In germline, CDR1 is SNHLY, CDR2 FYNNEI. In DNA, the CDR3 is TGTGCCAGCAGCCGGAGCGTGCGGATCAATCAGCCCCAGCATTTT. Translation: CASSRSVRINQPQHF.

This chain links TRBV7-9 with TRBJ1-1; a weak D match, TRBD1 (6 bases). Trimming stripped 1 base from V and 2 bases from J, with 14 bases between. Germline CDR1 reads SEHNR; CDR2 reads FQNEAQ (reference sequence). The CDR3 sequence is 16 residues long. As DNA, the CDR3 is TGTGCCAGCAGCTTAGGCGGGGGGCGCGGTAACACTGAAGCTTTCTTT. This gives the protein CASSLGGGRGNTEAFF.

The chain joins TRBV2 to TRBJ1-5; D unresolved. V was trimmed by 8 bases and J by 11 bases, leaving 22 bases between them. The CDR3 loop spans 14 amino acids. Germline values: CDR1 SNHLY, CDR2 FYNNEI. CDR3: CASSSGSTEVTQHF. Written as DNA, the CDR3 is TGTGCCAGCTCCTCCGGGTCAACCGAAGTGACCCAGCATTTT.

The chain carries TRBV27 and TRBJ2-4; 8 bases are shared with TRBD1. V lost 11 bases and J lost 2; bases outside the gene matches: 11. The CDR3 contains 15 residues. Germline V gives CDR1 MNHEY, CDR2 SMNVEV (reference sequence). The CDR3 coding sequence is TGTGCCGGGGGATCAGGGGGCGCGTCCAAAAACATTCAGTACTTC. Its protein is CAGGSGGASKNIQYF.

The V gene is TRBV11-2, the J gene TRBJ2-3, with D unresolved. Between the trimmed V and J ends, which lost 5 bases and 4 bases, there was a span of 10 bases. CDR3 length: 13 residues. Germline loops: CDR1 SGHAT, CDR2 FQNNGV. The CDR3 DNA follows: TGTGCCAGCAGCCCACGGATAGCAGATACGCAGTATTTT. Translation gives CASSPRIADTQYF.

Here the CDR3 reads CASSSTGGEDQPQHF. DNA for the CDR3: TGTGCCAGCAGCTCGACAGGGGGCGAGGATCAGCCCCAGCATTTT. J is TRBJ1-5 and V is TRBV9; 10 bases line up with TRBD1. Germline CDR1 SGDLS, CDR2 YYNGEE. This CDR3 is built from 15 residues. Trimming cost V 4 bases and J 5 bases; bases outside gene matches: 6. Variable domain in full (rest from reference TRBV9 and TRBJ1-5): DSGVTQTPKHLITATGQRVTLRCSPRSGDLSVYWYQQSLDQGLQFLIQYYNGEERAKGNILERFSAQQFPDLHSELNLSSLELGDSALYFCASSSTGGEDQPQHFGDGTRLSIL.

J is TRBJ1-1 and V is TRBV27; 8 nucleotides align to TRBD1. Trimming removed 7 bases from V and 3 bases from J; junction bases left unmatched: 13. The CDR3 contains 16 residues. Germline CDR1 MNHEY, CDR2 SMNVEV (reference sequence). For the CDR3, the DNA is TGTGCCAGCAACCGACAGGGGCTGAGTTTGGACACTGAAGCTTTCTTT. This translates into CASNRQGLSLDTEAFF.